Listed below are T cell receptor beta chains from one sample, sequenced in a study of blood T cell repertoires in COVID-19. The repertoire was sequenced with immunoSEQ multiplex PCR; TCRdb's copy has only in-frame clones and lacks some. The repertoire holds around 46,000 clones, with approximately 85% as singletons. Material: peripheral blood. The receptors here all came from a woman of 80 years or more with COVID-19, enrolled during active disease. Both conserved end residues are part of each CDR3. The D gene is left open where the match is weak. Not every row has a clone size; where given, it reads once, few, many or a size class.

>TRBV18|.|16|TRBD1
CASSPMDRGYGSPLHF
>TRBV11-3|.|13|.
CASSLGASREQFF
>TRBV4-1|once|13|.
CASSQDRDYGYTF
>TRBV18|.|15|.
CASSPFAQRDEKLFF
>TRBV9|.|17|TRBD2
CASSVGERGAPTDTQYF
>TRBV6-5|.|15|.
CASSYSTYGGTEAFF
>TRBV7-8|.|15|.
CASSRTGGGGTEAFF
>TRBV29-1|.|15|TRBD2
CSVEKLAGVSYEQYF
>TRBV2|.|13|.
CASSAEMNTEAFF
>TRBV12-3/TRBV12-4|.|12|TRBD1
CASSQTGSEQFF
>TRBV7-2|.|16|TRBD2
CASSLSGRRSTDTQYF
>TRBV7-2|.|14|.
CASSPQGRADIQYF
>TRBV27|.|17|TRBD1
CASSFARGDRGVRELFF
>TRBV4-2|.|15|TRBD2
CASSQGSGTTYEQYF
>TRBV2|.|16|.
CASRRQSVNGANVLTF
>TRBV7-9|once|16|.
CASSLSKGLRKETQYF
>TRBV5-1|.|17|.
CASSSEGTVPWRAPLHF
>TRBV9|.|17|TRBD2
CASSVEGGGTPTDTQYF
>TRBV2|.|15|.
CASSDRALQNQPQHF
>TRBV7-2|.|17|.
CASSLKFAGYSYNEQFF
>TRBV10-3|.|15|.
CAISENDSANEKLFF
>TRBV2|.|13|.
CASSEPGTGELFF
>TRBV10-3|.|14|.
CAIRREANTGELFF
>TRBV5-4|few|14|.
CASSPDRVNYGYTF
>TRBV27|once|12|.
CASRGQNTEAFF
>TRBV9|few|16|TRBD1
CASTRQGLYDTGELFF
>TRBV18|once|14|.
CASSPRGPEDTQYF
>TRBV7-8|.|16|TRBD1
CASSLGLSRGLGEQYF
>TRBV7-9|.|11|.
CASSPQIGYTF
>TRBV5-1|.|18|TRBD2
CASSYWTSGRAATGELFF
>TRBV19|.|15|.
CASSNHRGGNQPQHF
>TRBV5-4|.|18|TRBD1
CASSGRDRKSSYNSPLHF
>TRBV7-2|.|18|TRBD1
CASSLVPGTGNSNQPQHF
>TRBV19|.|14|TRBD1
CASSIWTGGETQYF
>TRBV19|many|14|TRBD1
CASSIQGAITEAFF
>TRBV11-1|.|15|TRBD2
CASSLEAGVYNEQFF
>TRBV6-5|once|15|.
CASSYTRGASYEQYF
>TRBV2|.|13|TRBD1
CATKTGVGEKLFF
>TRBV5-1|few|14|.
CASSLEAAGNTIYF
>TRBV2|.|14|.
CASRSGGVYNEQFF
>TRBV15|few|15|.
CATSRDAQGSTEAFF
>TRBV28|.|14|.
CASSILREGYGYTF
>TRBV7-9|.|18|.
CASSSLVERWREANVLTF
>TRBV3-1/TRBV3-2|.|16|.
CATPMNPDSPTYEQYF
>TRBV7-3|.|14|TRBD1
CASSATGGGTEAFF
>TRBV7-2|few|16|TRBD1
CASSWAVPGQGGEQFF
>TRBV28|.|17|.
CGSSSGTLRFSNQPQHF
>TRBV7-9|few|15|TRBD2
CASSSSGRNTGELFF
>TRBV5-1|.|18|.
CASGYETGRVPRYTEAFF
>TRBV7-9|.|14|.
CASSVISWETEAFF
>TRBV11-2|.|15|TRBD2
CASSSRGASGDTQYF
>TRBV5-1|.|15|.
CASSSRQTSYNEQFF
>TRBV2|.|15|TRBD2
CASSQVGTRLETQYF
>TRBV4-2|.|14|TRBD2
CASSLGGGDETQYF
>TRBV4-2|.|15|TRBD1
CASSQAGTDANEAFF
>TRBV19|.|15|TRBD1
CASSIATGVNYGYTF
>TRBV4-1|.|19|TRBD2
CASSQDLIRAGGYQETQYF
>TRBV11-2|.|12|TRBD2
CASSTPSGSRHF
>TRBV12-5|.|13|.
CASGLAGKETQYF